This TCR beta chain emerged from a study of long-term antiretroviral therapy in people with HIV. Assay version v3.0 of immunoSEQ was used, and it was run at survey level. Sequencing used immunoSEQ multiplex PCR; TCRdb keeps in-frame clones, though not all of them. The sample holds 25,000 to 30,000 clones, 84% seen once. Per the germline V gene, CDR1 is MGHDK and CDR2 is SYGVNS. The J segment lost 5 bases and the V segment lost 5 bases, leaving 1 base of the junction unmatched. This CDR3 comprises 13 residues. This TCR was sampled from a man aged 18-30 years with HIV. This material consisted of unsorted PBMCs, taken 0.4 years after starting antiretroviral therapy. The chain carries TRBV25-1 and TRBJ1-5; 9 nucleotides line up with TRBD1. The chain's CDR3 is CASSTGGYQPQHF. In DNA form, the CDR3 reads TGTGCCAGCAGTACAGGGGGCTATCAGCCCCAGCATTTT.